A selection of T cell receptor beta chains follows, all from one sample in a study of cytomegalovirus exposure and HLA in healthy donors. Data came from immunoSEQ multiplex PCR; TCRdb stores just in-frame clones and leaves some out. The profile shows under 150,000 clones, just under 85% of them singletons. The sample consisted of PBMCs. These receptors were obtained from a man aged 35-49 years in good health and CMV-seropositive. CDR3s include the opening cysteine and the closing phenylalanine or tryptophan. Fields, in order: V gene, clone size, D gene, J gene, CDR3 protein, CDR3 DNA. D genes are given only for firm matches. Part of the rows lack a size; the others show once, few, many or a class for expanded clones.

TRBV6-1,.,.,TRBJ2-7,CIPPREQYF,TGTATCCCCCCCCGCGAGCAGTACTTC
TRBV7-2,.,TRBD1,TRBJ2-7,CASSLYPGQTYEQYF,TGTGCCAGCAGCTTATACCCGGGACAGACATACGAGCAGTACTTC
TRBV5-1,.,TRBD1,TRBJ1-3,CASSLRKRQGGSTIYF,TGCGCCAGCAGCTTACGAAAGCGACAGGGGGGAAGCACCATATATTTT
TRBV27,once,.,TRBJ2-2,CAVGSWRNTGELFF,TGTGCCGTCGGATCTTGGAGGAACACCGGGGAGCTGTTTTTT
TRBV7-9,.,TRBD1,TRBJ1-2,CSSSSDRGGYTF,TGTTCCAGCAGTTCGGACAGGGGTGGCTACACCTTC
TRBV10-1,few,.,TRBJ2-1,CASSDPPIQGRDEQFF,TGCGCCAGCAGTGATCCCCCCATACAGGGTAGGGATGAGCAGTTCTTC
TRBV5-4,.,TRBD2,TRBJ2-7,CASSASSGGAGEQYF,TGTGCCAGCAGCGCGTCTAGCGGGGGGGCCGGCGAGCAGTACTTC
TRBV7-3,.,.,TRBJ1-3,CASSLEQTGNTIYF,TGTGCCAGCAGCTTAGAACAGACGGGAAACACCATATATTTT
TRBV6-5,.,TRBD2,TRBJ2-1,CASSYRGLADNEQFF,TGTGCCAGCAGTTACCGAGGACTAGCGGACAATGAGCAGTTCTTC
TRBV9,.,TRBD1,TRBJ2-7,CASSVNDRGHNEQYF,TGTGCCAGCAGCGTCAACGACAGGGGGCATAACGAGCAGTACTTC
TRBV5-1,.,TRBD1,TRBJ1-2,CASSSGTGLRGYTF,TGCGCCAGCAGCTCTGGGACAGGGCTACGCGGCTACACCTTC
TRBV6-9,.,.,TRBJ1-2,CASTSYGYTF,TGTGCCAGCACATCCTACGGCTACACCTTC
TRBV5-4,.,.,TRBJ2-2,CASSMKLVPGELFF,TGTGCCAGCAGCATGAAACTAGTCCCCGGGGAGCTGTTTTTT
TRBV19,.,TRBD1,TRBJ1-2,CASSITGGGYTF,TGTGCCAGTAGTATTACAGGGGGCGGCTACACCTTC
TRBV6-1,.,.,TRBJ1-1,CASSTYTEAFF,TGTGCCAGCAGTACTTACACTGAAGCTTTCTTT
TRBV5-8,.,.,TRBJ1-5,CASSLAGGSNQPQHF,TGTGCCAGCAGCTTGGCCGGGGGTAGCAATCAGCCCCAGCATTTT
TRBV7-9,.,TRBD1,TRBJ1-2,CASSYRPGTAEANYGYTF,TGTGCCAGCAGCTACCGTCCCGGGACAGCCGAAGCTAACTATGGCTACACCTTC
TRBV13,.,TRBD2,TRBJ2-1,CASSPGGLAGAYNEQFF,TGTGCCAGCAGCCCCGGAGGACTAGCGGGAGCTTACAATGAGCAGTTCTTC
TRBV6-6,.,.,TRBJ1-6,CASSYSPVSPLHF,TGTGCCAGCAGTTACTCTCCCGTTTCACCCCTCCACTTT
TRBV30,.,.,TRBJ1-5,CAWSVTNWDQPQHF,TGTGCCTGGAGTGTAACTAACTGGGATCAGCCCCAGCATTTT
TRBV25-1,.,.,TRBJ1-1,CASRAGPGTEAFF,TGTGCCAGCAGGGCGGGACCAGGCACTGAAGCTTTCTTT
TRBV4-2,few,TRBD2,TRBJ2-7,CASSQDHSGRAGEQYF,TGTGCCAGCAGCCAAGATCATAGCGGGAGGGCGGGGGAGCAGTACTTC
TRBV5-4,few,.,TRBJ1-2,CASSLSLTTYGYTF,TGTGCCAGCAGCTTGTCTCTTACCACTTATGGCTACACCTTC
TRBV5-1,.,.,TRBJ1-2,CASSLEGQRAYGYTF,TGCGCCAGCAGCCTGGAAGGACAGAGAGCCTATGGCTACACCTTC
TRBV9,.,TRBD2,TRBJ2-2,CASSDRGGRGTGELFF,TGTGCCAGCAGCGATCGGGGAGGGCGAGGCACCGGGGAGCTGTTTTTT
TRBV7-3,.,.,TRBJ2-6,CASSPVGGGAGANVLTF,TGTGCCAGCAGCCCCGTGGGAGGGGGGGCTGGGGCCAACGTCCTGACTTTC
TRBV7-2,.,TRBD1,TRBJ2-7,CASNLRGGNEQYF,TGTGCCAGCAACCTAAGAGGGGGCAACGAGCAGTACTTC
TRBV14,few,TRBD1,TRBJ2-1,CASRPRTGNYNEQFF,TGTGCCAGCAGACCTCGGACAGGGAACTACAATGAGCAGTTCTTC
TRBV7-8,.,TRBD1,TRBJ1-2,CASSFDRGLYGYTF,TGTGCCAGCAGCTTCGACAGGGGCCTCTATGGCTACACCTTC
TRBV5-4,.,.,TRBJ1-1,CASSSRELVGAFF,TGTGCCAGCAGCTCCCGGGAATTAGTGGGAGCTTTCTTT
TRBV5-4,.,.,TRBJ2-2,CASSPDISNTGELFF,TGTGCCAGCAGCCCAGACATCTCGAACACCGGGGAGCTGTTTTTT
TRBV6-5,.,TRBD2,TRBJ2-1,CASRATSGRENEQFF,TGTGCCAGCAGGGCGACTAGCGGGAGAGAGAATGAGCAGTTCTTC
TRBV5-4,.,TRBD2,TRBJ2-3,CASSLSSGGTHRQYF,TGTGCCAGCAGCTTGTCTAGCGGGGGAACTCATAGACAGTATTTT
TRBV9,.,.,TRBJ2-1,CASSVVGGTYNEQFF,TGTGCCAGCAGCGTAGTCGGGGGAACGTACAATGAGCAGTTCTTC
TRBV29-1,.,TRBD1,TRBJ1-2,CSVGQSNYGYTF,TGCAGCGTGGGACAGTCCAACTATGGCTACACCTTC
TRBV5-4,.,.,TRBJ2-6,CASSTGTWGGKTGANVLTF,TGTGCCAGCAGCACTGGTACGTGGGGCGGTAAAACTGGGGCCAACGTCCTGACTTTC